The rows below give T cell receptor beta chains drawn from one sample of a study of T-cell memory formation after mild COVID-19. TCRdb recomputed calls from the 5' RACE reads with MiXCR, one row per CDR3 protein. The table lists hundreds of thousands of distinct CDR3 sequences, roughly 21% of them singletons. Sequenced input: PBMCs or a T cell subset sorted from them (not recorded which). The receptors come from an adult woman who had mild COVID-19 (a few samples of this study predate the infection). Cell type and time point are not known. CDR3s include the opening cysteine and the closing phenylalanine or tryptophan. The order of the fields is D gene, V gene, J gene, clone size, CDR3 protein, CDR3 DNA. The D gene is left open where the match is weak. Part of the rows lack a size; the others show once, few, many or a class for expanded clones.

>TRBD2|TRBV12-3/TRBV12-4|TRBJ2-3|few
CASSLSGREADTQYF
TGTGCCAGCAGTCTTAGCGGGAGAGAGGCAGATACGCAGTATTTT
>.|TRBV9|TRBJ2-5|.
CASSVSGGEETQYF
TGTGCCAGCAGCGTATCAGGTGGGGAAGAGACCCAGTACTTC
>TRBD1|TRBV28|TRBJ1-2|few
CASSFRQGGGYTF
TGTGCCAGCAGCTTCAGACAGGGCGGTGGCTACACCTTC
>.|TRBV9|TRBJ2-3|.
CASSPYGGDLTDTQYF
TGTGCCAGCAGCCCCTATGGCGGAGATCTCACAGATACGCAGTATTTT
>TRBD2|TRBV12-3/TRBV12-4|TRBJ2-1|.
CASSFSHGGARNEQFF
TGTGCCAGCAGTTTTTCTCACGGGGGGGCGAGAAATGAGCAGTTCTTC
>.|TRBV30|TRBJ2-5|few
CAWNPPWEKETQYF
TGTGCCTGGAACCCCCCATGGGAGAAAGAGACCCAGTACTTC
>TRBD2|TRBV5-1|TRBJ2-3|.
CASRRSGGHTDTQYF
TGCGCCAGCAGACGCAGCGGGGGGCACACAGATACGCAGTATTTT
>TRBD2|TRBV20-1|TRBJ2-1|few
CSARIPGTSAYNEQFF
TGCAGTGCTAGAATCCCCGGGACTAGCGCCTACAATGAGCAGTTCTTC
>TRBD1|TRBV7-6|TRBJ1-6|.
CASSFGQGAHNSPLHF
TGTGCCAGCAGCTTTGGACAGGGGGCGCATAATTCACCCCTCCACTTT
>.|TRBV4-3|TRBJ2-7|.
CASSQEWIGSTPYEQYF
TGCGCCAGCAGCCAAGAATGGATAGGCTCAACCCCCTACGAGCAGTACTTC
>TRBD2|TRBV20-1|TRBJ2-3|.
CSAIGTTNTDTQYF
TGCAGTGCTATCGGGACTACGAACACAGATACGCAGTATTTT
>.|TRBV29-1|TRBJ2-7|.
CSVADAEQYF
TGCAGCGTTGCAGACGCGGAGCAGTACTTC
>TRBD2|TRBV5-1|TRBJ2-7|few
CASSISGTYEQYF
TGCGCCAGCAGCATTAGCGGGACCTACGAGCAGTACTTC
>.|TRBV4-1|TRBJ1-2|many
CASSPRVDYGYTF
TGCGCCAGCAGCCCCAGGGTGGACTATGGCTACACCTTC
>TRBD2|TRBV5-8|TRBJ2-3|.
CASSFSGGDTQYF
TGTGCCAGCAGCTTTAGCGGGGGAGATACGCAGTATTTT